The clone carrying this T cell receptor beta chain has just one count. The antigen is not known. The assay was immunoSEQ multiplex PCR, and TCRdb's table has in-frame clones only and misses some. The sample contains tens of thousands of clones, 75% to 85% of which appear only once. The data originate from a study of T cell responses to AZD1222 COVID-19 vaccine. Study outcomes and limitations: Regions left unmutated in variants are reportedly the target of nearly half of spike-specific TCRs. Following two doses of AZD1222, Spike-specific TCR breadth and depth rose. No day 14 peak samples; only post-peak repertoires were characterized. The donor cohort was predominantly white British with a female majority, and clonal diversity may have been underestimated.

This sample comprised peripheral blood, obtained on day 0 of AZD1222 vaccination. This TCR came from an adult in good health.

For the CDR3, the DNA is TGTGCCAGCAGTTACTCGAGCTCTGGGGCCAACGTCCTGACTTTC. It is translated as CASSYSSSGANVLTF. The rearrangement uses TRBV6-5 and TRBJ2-6; D remains ambiguous. V was pared by 0 bases and J by 0 bases, with 3 bases between. The CDR3 is made up of 15 amino acids. Germline CDR1 reads MNHEY; CDR2 reads SVGAGI.